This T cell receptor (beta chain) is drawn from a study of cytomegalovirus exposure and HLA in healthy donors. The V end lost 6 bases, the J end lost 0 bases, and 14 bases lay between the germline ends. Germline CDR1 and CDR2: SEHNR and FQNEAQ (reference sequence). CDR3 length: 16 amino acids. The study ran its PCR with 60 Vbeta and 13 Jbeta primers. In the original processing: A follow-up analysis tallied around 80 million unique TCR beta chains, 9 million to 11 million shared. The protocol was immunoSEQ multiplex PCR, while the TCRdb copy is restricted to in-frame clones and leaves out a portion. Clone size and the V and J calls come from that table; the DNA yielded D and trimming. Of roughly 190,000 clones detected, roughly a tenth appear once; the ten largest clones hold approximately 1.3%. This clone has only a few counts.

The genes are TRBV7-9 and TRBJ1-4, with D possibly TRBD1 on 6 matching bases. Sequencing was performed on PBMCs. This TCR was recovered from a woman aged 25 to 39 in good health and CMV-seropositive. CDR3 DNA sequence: TGTGCCAGCAGGGAGAGGGGGATGGCAACTAATGAAAAACTGTTTTTT. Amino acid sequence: CASRERGMATNEKLFF.